The 25 T cell receptor beta chains presented below share a single source sample, sequenced in a study of shared clonotypes between healthy human individuals. Generated by immunoSEQ multiplex PCR, the TCRdb table keeps only in-frame clones and is missing some. The top ten clones hold under 1.5% of a sample with about 2 million clones, roughly 94% of them seen once. The naive CD8 fraction comprised CD45RO-negative cells positively selected for CCR7 and excluded terminally differentiated effector memory CD45RA+ cells. Sequenced input: naive CD8+ T cells sorted from blood. These receptors came from a man aged 18 to 30 in good health.

This chain joins TRBV19 and TRBJ2-7, with a weak D call TRBD1 (6 bases). V lost 4 bases to trimming and J lost 6 bases, with 13 bases between them. The germline V gene has CDR1 LNHDA and CDR2 SQIVND (reference sequence). This CDR3 is built from 13 residues. CDR3 coding DNA: TGTGCCAGTAGTACCCAGGGGTTGGTCGAGCAGTACTTC. It encodes CASSTQGLVEQYF.

The CDR3 region has the DNA TGTGCCAGCGCGCAGGGGGCGACAGGCGTTGAGCAGTTCTTC. This translates into CASAQGATGVEQFF. The genes are TRBV27 and TRBJ2-1, with 8 bases lining up with TRBD1. Trimming removed 8 bases from V and 9 bases from J; junction bases left unmatched: 12. Germline CDR1 is MNHEY and CDR2 is SMNVEV (reference sequence). This CDR3 comprises 14 residues.

The chain carries TRBV11-2 and TRBJ1-2, with a possible D match to TRBD1 (5 bases). From germline, CDR1 is SGHAT and CDR2 FQNNGV. Deletions cut 0 bases from V and 5 bases from J, with 13 bases between. The CDR3 consists of 15 residues. This CDR3 is CASSLEATDWYGYTF. As DNA, the CDR3 is TGTGCCAGCAGCTTAGAGGCGACAGATTGGTATGGCTACACCTTC.

V gene TRBV4-3 combines with J gene TRBJ2-5; D not certain. The CDR3 sequence is 13 residues long. The V end lost 1 base, the J end lost 5 bases, and 8 bases lay between the germline ends. Per germline, CDR1 LGHNA and CDR2 YSLEER. The CDR3 loop is CASSQAQYETQYF. Here the CDR3 DNA reads TGCGCCAGCAGCCAAGCACAGTACGAGACCCAGTACTTC.

The chain is built from TRBV6-5 and TRBJ2-7; D is perhaps TRBD2 (6 bases). V was clipped by 0 bases and J by 3 bases, with 12 bases between them. The CDR3 runs to 15 residues. Germline loops: CDR1 MNHEY, CDR2 SVGAGI. The CDR3 here is CASSYSTSTGYEQYF. The CDR3 DNA follows: TGTGCCAGCAGTTACTCGACTAGTACAGGCTACGAGCAGTACTTC.

The CDR3 loop is CASSSKGAGQVPYEQYF. The CDR3, as DNA: TGTGCCAGCAGCTCCAAGGGGGCGGGACAGGTTCCCTACGAGCAGTACTTC. The rearrangement uses TRBV7-9 and TRBJ2-7; TRBD1 matches at 8 bases. The J segment lost 2 bases and the V segment lost 4 bases, leaving 13 bases of the junction unmatched. CDR3 size: 17 residues. The germline V gene encodes CDR1 SEHNR and CDR2 FQNEAQ (reference sequence).

The chain uses TRBV4-1 and TRBJ2-3; 7 bases map to TRBD1. The CDR3 contains 15 residues. Germline lookup yields CDR1 MGHRA and CDR2 YSYEKL. The junction had 6 bases not matched to a gene; V was cut back by 4 bases and J by 2 bases. The chain's CDR3 is CASSLRDSNTDTQYF. The CDR3 bases are TGCGCCAGCAGCCTCCGGGACAGCAACACAGATACGCAGTATTTT.

This clone has only one observation. CDR3 region: CAISTTGFEQYF. CDR3 bases: TGTGCCATCAGTACGACAGGGTTCGAGCAGTACTTC. The chain links TRBV10-3 to TRBJ2-7; 7 bases align to TRBD1. V dropped 5 bases and J dropped 6; count of bases not matched to a gene: 4. Per germline, CDR1 ENHRY and CDR2 SYGVKD. The CDR3 has 12 amino acids.

The genes are TRBV4-1 and TRBJ2-7; 8 positions match TRBD2. The V and J ends lost 1 base and 5 bases, in that order; junction bases with no gene match: 10. Germline CDR1 and CDR2: MGHRA and YSYEKL. CDR3 length equals 16 residues. CDR3 region: CASSQAWTSPLDEQYF. Written as DNA, the CDR3 is TGCGCCAGCAGCCAAGCTTGGACTAGCCCCTTGGACGAGCAGTACTTC.

V and J are TRBV29-1 and TRBJ1-1; D unresolved. This CDR3 has 12 residues. V was clipped by 2 bases and J by 5 bases, with 9 bases between them. Germline CDR1 and CDR2: SQVTM and ANQGSEA. CDR3 in DNA: TGCAGCGTTGAATTGGGGAGGACTGAAGCTTTCTTT. This translates into CSVELGRTEAFF.

V is TRBV2 and J is TRBJ2-1; D gene ambiguous. The V end lost 3 bases, the J end lost 9 bases, and 12 bases lay between the germline ends. CDR3 size: 13 residues. Germline lookup yields CDR1 SNHLY and CDR2 FYNNEI. CDR3 protein: CASSDQVTFEQFF. CDR3 coding DNA: TGTGCCAGCAGTGACCAAGTGACTTTTGAGCAGTTCTTC.

This chain connects TRBV9 to TRBJ2-7; TRBD2 matches at 9 bases. This CDR3 is built from 16 residues. Trimming cost V 4 bases and J 0 bases; bases outside gene matches: 8. CDR1 is SGDLS and CDR2 is YYNGEE in the germline V gene. CDR3 amino acids: CASSPHSGGSSYEQYF. CDR3 nucleotides: TGTGCCAGCAGCCCGCACAGCGGGGGGTCCTCCTACGAGCAGTACTTC.

The rearrangement links TRBV29-1 to TRBJ2-1; 7 nucleotides line up with TRBD2. Losses at the gene ends were 4 bases for V and 8 bases for J; bases not matched to a gene: 8. The CDR3 is made up of 13 amino acids. Germline CDR1 reads SQVTM; CDR2 reads ANQGSEA. The CDR3 region has the DNA TGCAGCGTTGCGACTAGCCCCGGCGATGAGCAGTTCTTC. Its translation is CSVATSPGDEQFF.

The CDR3 nucleotides are TGTGCCAGCAGCGTAGGACTAGCGGGAGTTAAGGAGACCCAGTACTTC. Translated, it gives CASSVGLAGVKETQYF. This chain uses TRBV9 with TRBJ2-5; TRBD2 matches 12 bases. This CDR3 spans 16 amino acids. Trimming took 0 bases from V and 5 from J; bases not matched to a gene: 5. CDR1 and CDR2 from the germline V gene are SGDLS and YYNGEE.

V gene TRBV7-9 combines with J gene TRBJ2-1; D call uncertain. V lost 5 bases and J lost 1, with 9 bases in between. Germline V gene lookup returns CDR1 SEHNR and CDR2 FQNEAQ (reference sequence). This CDR3 has 14 residues. CDR3 residues: CASSTGPSYNEQFF. The DNA of the CDR3 is TGTGCCAGCAGCACGGGCCCGTCCTACAATGAGCAGTTCTTC.

This chain links TRBV12-5 with TRBJ2-1; TRBD2 matches 9 bases. Trimming cost V 10 bases and J 4 bases; bases outside gene matches: 11. Per the germline V gene, CDR1 is LGHNT and CDR2 is FRNRAP. CDR3 size: 15 residues. The CDR3 is CATLAGTASYNEQFF. DNA of the CDR3: TGTGCTACTCTAGCGGGGACCGCCTCATACAATGAGCAGTTCTTC. Full variable domain (outside the CDR3, taken from reference TRBV12-5 and TRBJ2-1): DARVTQTPRHKVTEMGQEVTMRCQPILGHNTVFWYRQTMMQGLELLAYFRNRAPLDDSGMPKDRFSAEMPDATLATLKIQPSEPRDSAVYFCATLAGTASYNEQFFGPGTRLTVL.

CDR3 sequence reads: CASSQNRGGGTDTQYF. The CDR3 DNA sequence: TGTGCCAGCAGCCAAAACAGGGGCGGGGGCACAGATACGCAGTATTTT. V gene TRBV27 combines with J gene TRBJ2-3; tentative D call: TRBD1 (7 bases). Germline assignment: CDR1 MNHEY and CDR2 SMNVEV (reference sequence). Trimming cost V 6 bases and J 1 base, with 17 bases left between them. The CDR3 covers 16 residues.

J is TRBJ2-1 and V is TRBV18; maybe TRBD2 (6 bases). In germline, CDR1 is KGHSH, CDR2 LQKENI. Trimming cost V 0 bases and J 4 bases, with 10 bases left between them. This CDR3 has 15 residues. The CDR3 region has the DNA TGTGCCAGCTCACCACCGGCGGGGATGTACAATGAGCAGTTCTTC. It specifies CASSPPAGMYNEQFF.

The gene calls are TRBV7-8 and TRBJ1-5; TRBD1 agrees at 9 bases. This CDR3 spans 19 amino acids. The germline CDR1 and CDR2 sequences are SGHVS and FQNEAQ. Trimming cost V 1 base and J 5 bases; bases outside gene matches: 15. The CDR3 DNA reads TGTGCCAGCAGCTTAGGGGCCCTTCCCGGGACAGGGAACGATCAGCCCCAGCATTTT. Protein product: CASSLGALPGTGNDQPQHF.

As regards this clone: Other nucleotide sequences from this sample produce the same CDR3. The chain links TRBV6-5 to TRBJ1-1, with D tentatively TRBD1 (5 bases). The V gene's germline CDR1 is MNHEY and CDR2 SVGAGI. Trimming stripped 2 bases from V and 6 bases from J, with 7 bases between. The CDR3 has 12 amino acids. Written as DNA, the CDR3 is TGTGCCAGCAGTTACGCGGGGGCTGAAGCTTTCTTT. As protein: CASSYAGAEAFF.

The chain links TRBV7-9 to TRBJ1-1, with TRBD1 identical over 7 bases. This CDR3 region has 15 residues. J was trimmed by 0 bases and V by 3 bases; bases with no gene match: 4. Germline assignment: CDR1 SEHNR and CDR2 FQNEAQ (reference sequence). In nucleotides, the CDR3 is TGTGCCAGCAGCTTTACAGGGGACCTGAACACTGAAGCTTTCTTT. This translates into CASSFTGDLNTEAFF.

The chain employs TRBV4-3 and TRBJ2-3, with a possible D match to TRBD2 (5 bases). V lost 0 bases and J 0 bases, leaving 13 bases between the germline ends. The CDR3 spans 17 residues. Per germline, CDR1 LGHNA and CDR2 YSLEER. CDR3 coding DNA: TGCGCCAGCAGCCAAGATTTAGAGGGATATAGCACAGATACGCAGTATTTT. It encodes CASSQDLEGYSTDTQYF.

The chain joins TRBV5-1 to TRBJ2-3; 10 bases line up with TRBD1. V was clipped by 4 bases and J by 4 bases; unmatched bases: 12. Germline V CDR1 and CDR2: SGHRS, YFSETQ. The CDR3 covers 17 residues. This CDR3 is CASSLPTGGAPADTQYF. CDR3 DNA sequence: TGCGCCAGCAGCCTACCGACAGGGGGCGCCCCCGCAGATACGCAGTATTTT. Full variable domain (missing parts from reference TRBV5-1 and TRBJ2-3): KAGVTQTPRYLIKTRGQQVTLSCSPISGHRSVSWYQQTPGQGLQFLFEYFSETQRNKGNFPGRFSGRQFSNSRSEMNVSTLELGDSALYLCASSLPTGGAPADTQYFGPGTRLTVL.

The chain employs TRBV7-9 and TRBJ1-2; D remains unclear. CDR1 SEHNR and CDR2 FQNEAQ come from the germline V gene (reference sequence). The CDR3 covers 15 residues. V dropped 1 base and J dropped 6 bases, with 15 bases sitting between them. Here the CDR3 reads CASSLGVDGNHGYTF. The CDR3 bases are TGTGCCAGCAGCTTAGGAGTGGACGGCAATCATGGCTACACCTTC.

V and J are TRBV5-4 and TRBJ2-2; TRBD1 is a possible D gene (6 bases). Per germline, CDR1 SGHNT and CDR2 YYREEE (reference sequence). Trimming pared 10 bases from V and 5 bases from J, leaving 12 bases between. The CDR3 runs to 12 residues. CDR3 protein: CAGSTGTGELFF. The CDR3 DNA is TGTGCCGGAAGCACAGGGACCGGGGAGCTGTTTTTT.